In this sample, the clone carrying this T cell receptor beta chain turned up many times. Ahead of thyroid surgery, no patient had received treatment of any kind. TCRdb re-processed the PCR reads through MiXCR. The repertoire holds 20,000 to 25,000 clones, with 15% to 19% as singletons. This sample stems from a study of metastatic and nonmetastatic thyroid tumors. Sequencing input: blood. The origin of this receptor is a female donor with papillary thyroid cancer or a benign thyroid nodule (not recorded which). Some clones in this sample may be carry-over from other donors' samples.

The CDR3 DNA reads TGTGCCAGCAGCTTAGACTGGAACAGCTATGGCTACACCTTC. Its protein is CASSLDWNSYGYTF. The chain combines TRBV7-2 with TRBJ1-2; D not resolved. The germline V gene encodes CDR1 SGHTA and CDR2 FQGNSA. The germline V and J ends were trimmed by 1 base and 4 bases, with 10 bases remaining between them. The CDR3 is 14 residues long.